Sequencing of this T cell receptor (beta chain) was carried out in a study of identical twins. This clonotype was seen ten or more times. Its antigen is still unknown. The CDR3 is made up of 15 amino acids. Germline V gene data show CDR1 as SGHRS and CDR2 as YFSETQ. The V segment lost 0 bases and the J segment 4 bases; nucleotides outside the gene matches: 5. Findings and limits, study-wide: It was possible that invariant MAIT and iNKT cells partly confounded the zero-insertion analyses. Carriage of fewer insertions was seen in abundant cord blood beta clonotypes, whereas memory repertoires showed none.

The cDNA had a unique molecular identifier and a template-switch universal primer site. TCRdb re-called the 5' RACE reads with MiXCR, one entry per CDR3 protein. The repertoire holds nearly 900,000 distinct CDR3 sequences, with around 12% as singletons. This sample was shared with a second study, whose subject was yellow fever vaccine responses in identical twins.

V usage is TRBV5-1 and J usage is TRBJ1-1; TRBD1 matches 8 bases. Sequenced input: PBMCs. The receptor comes from a young woman in good health. Written as DNA, the CDR3 is TGCGCCAGCAGCTTGGACGACAGGGGAAGCACTGAAGCTTTCTTT. This translates into CASSLDDRGSTEAFF.